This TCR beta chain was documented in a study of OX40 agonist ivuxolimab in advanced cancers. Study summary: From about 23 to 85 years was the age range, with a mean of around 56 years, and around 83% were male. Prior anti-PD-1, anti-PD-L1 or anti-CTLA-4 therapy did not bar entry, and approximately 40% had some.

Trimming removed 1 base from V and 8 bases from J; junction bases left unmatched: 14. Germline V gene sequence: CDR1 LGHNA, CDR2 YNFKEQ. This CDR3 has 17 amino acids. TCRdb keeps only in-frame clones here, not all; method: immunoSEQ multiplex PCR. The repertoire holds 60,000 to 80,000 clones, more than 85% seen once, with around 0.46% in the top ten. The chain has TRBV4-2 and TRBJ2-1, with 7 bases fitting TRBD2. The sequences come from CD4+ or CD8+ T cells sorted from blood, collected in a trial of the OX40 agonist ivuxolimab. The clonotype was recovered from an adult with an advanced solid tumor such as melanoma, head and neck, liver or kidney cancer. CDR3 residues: CASSQGSGPHSMDEQFF. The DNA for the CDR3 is TGTGCCAGCAGCCAAGGTAGCGGGCCCCACTCTATGGATGAGCAGTTCTTC.